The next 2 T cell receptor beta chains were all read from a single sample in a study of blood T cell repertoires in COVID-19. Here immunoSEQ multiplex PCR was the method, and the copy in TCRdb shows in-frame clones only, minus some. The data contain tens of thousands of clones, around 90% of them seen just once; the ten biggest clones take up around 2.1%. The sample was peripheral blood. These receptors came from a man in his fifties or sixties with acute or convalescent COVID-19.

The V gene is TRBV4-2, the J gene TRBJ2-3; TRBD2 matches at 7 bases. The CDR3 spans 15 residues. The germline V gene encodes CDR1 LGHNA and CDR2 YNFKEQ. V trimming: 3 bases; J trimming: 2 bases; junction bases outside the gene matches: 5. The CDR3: CASSHGAGNTDTQYF. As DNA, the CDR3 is TGTGCCAGCAGCCATGGAGCGGGAAACACAGATACGCAGTATTTT.

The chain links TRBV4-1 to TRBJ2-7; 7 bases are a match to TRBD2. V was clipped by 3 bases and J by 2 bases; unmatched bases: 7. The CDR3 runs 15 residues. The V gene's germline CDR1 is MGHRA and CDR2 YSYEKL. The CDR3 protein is CASSQEAGVAYEQYF. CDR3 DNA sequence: TGCGCCAGCAGCCAGGAGGCGGGAGTCGCCTACGAGCAGTACTTC.